These 31 T cell receptor beta chains were sequenced from one sample in a study of cytomegalovirus exposure and HLA in healthy donors. PCR employed 60 Vbeta and 13 Jbeta primers. Data came from immunoSEQ multiplex PCR; TCRdb stores just in-frame clones and leaves some out. The repertoire holds fewer than 200,000 clones, with approximately 80% as singletons. Sequenced input: PBMCs. The receptor source for this set is a woman aged 18-35 years in good health and CMV-seronegative.

The chain employs TRBV19 and TRBJ1-4; perhaps TRBD1 as D (6 bases). The CDR3 sequence is 15 residues long. V was pared by 9 bases and J by 8 bases, with 22 bases between. Germline V CDR1 and CDR2: LNHDA, SQIVND (reference sequence). This CDR3 is CASSGSGEAAEKLFF. The DNA for the CDR3 is TGTGCCAGCAGTGGGTCAGGGGAAGCGGCGGAAAAACTGTTTTTT.

This clone was seen a few times. The V and J genes are TRBV6-6 and TRBJ2-7; 8 bases fit TRBD1. V trimming: 5 bases; J trimming: 6 bases; junction bases outside the gene matches: 9. The CDR3 loop spans 14 amino acids. CDR1 is MNHNY and CDR2 is SVGAGI in the germline V gene (reference sequence). The CDR3 region has the DNA TGTGCCAGCAGTCGTGACAGGGGTCTTTCCGAGCAGTACTTC. Residues: CASSRDRGLSEQYF.

The chain uses TRBV4-2 and TRBJ2-1; 8 bases agree with TRBD2. This CDR3 has 13 residues. The V segment lost 1 base and the J segment 16 bases; nucleotides outside the gene matches: 9. The germline V gene has CDR1 LGHNA and CDR2 YNFKEQ. In DNA form, the CDR3 reads TGTGCCAGCAGCCAAGGGCCAGAGCGGGAGCCCTTCTTC. This codes for CASSQGPEREPFF.

V and J are TRBV28 and TRBJ2-1, with 11 bases that match TRBD2. In germline, CDR1 is MDHEN, CDR2 SYDVKM. Trimming at V came to 5 bases and at J to 4 bases, leaving 4 bases not matched to a gene. This CDR3 is built from 15 residues. CDR3 in amino acids: CASSLGLAGYNEQFF. The CDR3 DNA follows: TGTGCCAGCAGTCTAGGACTAGCGGGTTACAATGAGCAGTTCTTC.

The chain has TRBV6-1 and TRBJ2-3; 7 bases align to TRBD1. CDR3 size: 14 residues. V shed 3 bases and J 4 bases; nucleotides not matched to a gene: 4. Germline values: CDR1 MNHNS, CDR2 SASEGT. CDR3: CASSERTGPDTQYF. For the CDR3, the DNA is TGTGCCAGCAGTGAGAGGACAGGTCCAGATACGCAGTATTTT.

The genes are TRBV19 and TRBJ2-7; perhaps TRBD1 as D (5 bases). The V and J ends lost 4 bases and 2 bases respectively, with 15 bases between them. Looked up from germline, CDR1 is LNHDA and CDR2 is SQIVND (reference sequence). The CDR3 consists of 15 residues. Here the CDR3 reads CASSKSRALAYEQYF. DNA for the CDR3: TGTGCCAGTAGTAAGAGCAGGGCCCTAGCCTACGAGCAGTACTTC.

This clone has more than one count but fewer than ten. The gene calls are TRBV18 and TRBJ2-2; 12 nucleotides agree with TRBD1. V gave up 3 bases and J gave up 7 bases; unmatched junction bases: 9. CDR1 and CDR2 from the germline V gene are KGHSH and LQKENI. The CDR3 contains 17 residues. CDR3 sequence reads: CASSPKTGTGGNGELFF. The CDR3 coding sequence is TGTGCCAGCTCACCGAAAACCGGGACAGGGGGCAACGGGGAGCTGTTTTTT. Full variable domain (outside the CDR3, taken from reference TRBV18 and TRBJ2-2): NAGVMQNPRHLVRRRGQEARLRCSPMKGHSHVYWYRQLPEEGLKFMVYLQKENIIDESGMPKERFSAEFPKEGPSILRIQQVVRGDSAAYFCASSPKTGTGGNGELFFGEGSRLTVL.

J is TRBJ2-3 and V is TRBV7-2, with 7 positions matching TRBD2. This CDR3 contains 15 residues. Germline V gene lookup returns CDR1 SGHTA and CDR2 FQGNSA. J was trimmed by 4 bases and V by 5 bases; bases with no gene match: 9. The CDR3 region has the DNA TGTGCCAGCAGCCCCAATGGGGGGGGTCCAGATACGCAGTATTTT. This sequence encodes CASSPNGGGPDTQYF.

The rearrangement joins TRBV28 to TRBJ2-2; TRBD2 aligns across 10 bases. The CDR3 totals 15 residues. Germline loops: CDR1 MDHEN, CDR2 SYDVKM. V trimming: 6 bases; J trimming: 6 bases; junction bases outside the gene matches: 7. The CDR3 region is CASRLAGGRSGELFF. CDR3 bases: TGTGCCAGCAGATTAGCGGGAGGAAGGTCCGGGGAGCTGTTTTTT.

This rearrangement joins TRBV5-5 to TRBJ1-4; 8 nucleotides line up with TRBD1. Germline CDR1 SGHKS, CDR2 YYEKEE (reference sequence). Trimming took 0 bases from V and 8 from J; bases not matched to a gene: 6. The CDR3 is made up of 15 amino acids. The CDR3 is CASSLGTGPGEKLFF. CDR3 DNA: TGTGCCAGCAGCTTGGGGACAGGGCCTGGGGAAAAACTGTTTTTT.

J is TRBJ2-3 and V is TRBV7-9; TRBD1 matches 7 bases. Germline V gene data show CDR1 as SEHNR and CDR2 as FQNEAQ (reference sequence). The J segment lost 2 bases and the V segment lost 5 bases, leaving 4 bases of the junction unmatched. The CDR3 loop spans 14 amino acids. CDR3 DNA: TGTGCCAGCAGCCTGGGACAGCACACAGATACGCAGTATTTT. Encoded protein: CASSLGQHTDTQYF.

The chain has TRBV11-1 and TRBJ1-2; 8 bases agree with TRBD1. Trimming at V came to 5 bases and at J to 12 bases, leaving 5 bases not matched to a gene. Per germline, CDR1 SGHAT and CDR2 FQDESV (reference sequence). The CDR3 totals 11 residues. This CDR3 is CASSRGQGHTF. The DNA for the CDR3 is TGTGCCAGCAGCCGAGGACAGGGACACACCTTC. Complete variable domain (other parts from reference TRBV11-1 and TRBJ1-2): EAEVAQSPRYKITEKSQAVAFWCDPISGHATLYWYRQILGQGPELLVQFQDESVVDDSQLPKDRFSAERLKGVDSTLKIQPAELGDSAMYLCASSRGQGHTFGSGTRLTVV.

This clone was seen more than once but under ten times. For the CDR3, the DNA is TGTGCCAGTAGTAGGCGGGCCTCCCCGGGACAGGGTGCCTACGAGCAGTACTTC. This encodes CASSRRASPGQGAYEQYF. V and J are TRBV19 and TRBJ2-7; 9 positions agree with TRBD1. V was pared by 4 bases and J by 2 bases, with 15 bases of the junction left unmatched. The length of the CDR3 is 18 residues. Germline V CDR1 and CDR2: LNHDA, SQIVND (reference sequence).

V is TRBV5-4 and J is TRBJ2-3; 13 nucleotides match TRBD2. The CDR3 length is 18 residues. Germline assignment: CDR1 SGHNT and CDR2 YYREEE (reference sequence). The V and J ends lost 3 bases and 4 bases, in that order; junction bases with no gene match: 11. CDR3 nucleotide sequence: TGTGCCAGCAGCTCCGGACTAGCGGGAGTCCGGGGCCCAGATACGCAGTATTTT. This sequence encodes CASSSGLAGVRGPDTQYF.

The chain carries TRBV11-2 and TRBJ2-3, with a possible D match to TRBD2 (6 bases). Germline V gene sequence: CDR1 SGHAT, CDR2 FQNNGV. The CDR3 extends over 15 amino acids. V lost 5 bases, J lost 4 bases, and 16 bases lay in between. In nucleotides, the CDR3 is TGTGCCAGCAGCCCAGGTAGCGGCAGAGCAGATACGCAGTATTTT. Translated: CASSPGSGRADTQYF. Full variable domain (remainder filled in from reference TRBV11-2 and TRBJ2-3): EAGVAQSPRYKIIEKRQSVAFWCNPISGHATLYWYQQILGQGPKLLIQFQNNGVVDDSQLPKDRFSAERLKGVDSTLKIQPAKLEDSAVYLCASSPGSGRADTQYFGPGTRLTVL.

The chain combines TRBV9 with TRBJ2-1, with a weak D call TRBD2 (5 bases). Germline-derived CDR1 and CDR2 are SGDLS and YYNGEE. V was clipped by 4 bases and J by 8 bases, with 19 bases between them. CDR3 length: 15 residues. The CDR3 reads CASSPIGLAGDEQFF. CDR3 bases: TGTGCCAGCAGCCCCATCGGGCTCGCCGGGGATGAGCAGTTCTTC.

The rearrangement links TRBV30 to TRBJ2-7, with TRBD2 identical over 7 bases. V shed 4 bases and J 3 bases; nucleotides not matched to a gene: 3. CDR1 and CDR2 from the germline V gene are GTSNPN and SVGIG (reference sequence). CDR3 length: 12 amino acids. The CDR3 nucleotides are TGTGCCTGGACTAGCGGTAACTACGAGCAGTACTTC. Translated, it gives CAWTSGNYEQYF. The full variable domain, with the rest looked up from reference TRBV30 and TRBJ2-7, is SQTIHQWPATLVQPVGSPLSLECTVEGTSNPNLYWYRQAAGRGLQLLFYSVGIGQISSEVPQNLSASRPQDRQFILSSKKLLLSDSGFYLCAWTSGNYEQYFGPGTRLTVT.

V and J are TRBV19 and TRBJ2-7; TRBD1 agrees at 9 bases. The CDR3 has 18 residues. V lost 2 bases and J lost 1; bases outside the gene matches: 12. Germline CDR1 and CDR2: LNHDA and SQIVND (reference sequence). DNA of the CDR3: TGTGCCAGTAGTATATGGGGCGGACCGGGACAGGGTTCCTACGAGCAGTACTTC. It translates to CASSIWGGPGQGSYEQYF. The full variable domain, completed using reference TRBV19 and TRBJ2-7, is DGGITQSPKYLFRKEGQNVTLSCEQNLNHDAMYWYRQDPGQGLRLIYYSQIVNDFQKGDIAEGYSVSREKKESFPLTVTSAQKNPTAFYLCASSIWGGPGQGSYEQYFGPGTRLTVT.

This clone was observed a few times. This rearrangement joins TRBV5-5 to TRBJ2-5; TRBD1 aligns across 9 bases. Trimming cost V 3 bases and J 2 bases; bases outside gene matches: 2. Per germline, CDR1 SGHKS and CDR2 YYEKEE (reference sequence). This CDR3 region has 14 residues. The CDR3 nucleotides read TGTGCCAGCAGCTCCGGACAGGGGCAAGAGACCCAGTACTTC. Translation: CASSSGQGQETQYF.

This chain links TRBV30 with TRBJ1-2; D is possibly TRBD1 (6 bases). The V end lost 1 base, the J end lost 0 bases, and 15 bases lay between the germline ends. The CDR3 is made up of 16 amino acids. The germline V gene has CDR1 GTSNPN and CDR2 SVGIG (reference sequence). The CDR3 nucleotides are TGTGCCTGGAGTGAAGAAGGACAGCTAGCTAACTATGGCTACACCTTC. Amino acid sequence: CAWSEEGQLANYGYTF.

The V call is TRBV7-9, the J call TRBJ1-1; the D is unclear. The V end was cut by 1 base, the J end by 4 bases, with 7 bases between. The CDR3 extends over 13 amino acids. Germline values: CDR1 SEHNR, CDR2 FQNEAQ (reference sequence). The CDR3 loop reads CASSLVQLTEAFF. In nucleotides, the CDR3 is TGTGCCAGCAGCTTAGTACAGCTCACTGAAGCTTTCTTT. The complete variable domain, with remaining parts taken from reference TRBV7-9 and TRBJ1-1, reads DTGVSQNPRHKITKRGQNVTFRCDPISEHNRLYWYRQTLGQGPEFLTYFQNEAQLEKSRLLSDRFSAERPKGSFSTLEIQRTEQGDSAMYLCASSLVQLTEAFFGQGTRLTVV.

This sequence joins TRBV5-4 and TRBJ2-6; no definite D call. Germline lookup yields CDR1 SGHNT and CDR2 YYREEE (reference sequence). CDR3 length: 15 residues. Trimming removed 4 bases at V and 1 base at J, with 9 bases between. This CDR3 reads CASSQTSSGANVLTF. In DNA form, the CDR3 reads TGTGCCAGCAGCCAAACATCTTCTGGGGCCAACGTCCTGACTTTC. Using reference TRBV5-4 and TRBJ2-6 for the parts outside the CDR3, the full variable domain is ETGVTQSPTHLIKTRGQQVTLRCSSQSGHNTVSWYQQALGQGPQFIFQYYREEENGRGNFPPRFSGLQFPNYSSELNVNALELDDSALYLCASSQTSSGANVLTFGAGSRLTVL.

The chain couples TRBV27 to TRBJ2-2, with 8 bases matching TRBD2. With V trimmed by 5 bases and J by 6 bases, 14 bases remained unmatched. Germline assignment: CDR1 MNHEY and CDR2 SMNVEV (reference sequence). The CDR3 sequence is 17 residues long. The CDR3 loop reads CASSRSGTRPIPGELFF. CDR3 coding DNA: TGTGCCAGCAGTCGTTCCGGGACTAGACCCATCCCCGGGGAGCTGTTTTTT.

The J gene is TRBJ2-2, the V gene TRBV6-5; 7 bases fit TRBD2. Per the germline V gene, CDR1 is MNHEY and CDR2 is SVGAGI. V lost 2 bases, J lost 4 bases, and 4 bases stayed unmatched. The CDR3 has 15 residues. The CDR3 region is CASSYREDPTGELFF. CDR3 DNA: TGTGCCAGCAGTTACCGGGAGGACCCCACCGGGGAGCTGTTTTTT.

The rearrangement uses TRBV28 and TRBJ1-1, with no clear D. Trimming pared 10 bases from V and 8 bases from J, leaving 14 bases between. This CDR3 contains 11 residues. Germline values: CDR1 MDHEN, CDR2 SYDVKM. The DNA of the CDR3 is TGTGCCACCGCGCTGGGGAGGGAAGCTTTCTTT. Its protein is CATALGREAFF.

The chain uses TRBV6-5 and TRBJ1-6, with a tentative D call TRBD1 (6 bases). The CDR3 covers 14 residues. In germline, CDR1 is MNHEY, CDR2 SVGAGI. Trimming left V 6 bases short and J 14 bases short, with 20 bases between. CDR3 DNA sequence: TGTGCCAGCAGGAGGGATACACCAAGGGACACCCTCCACTTT. Residues: CASRRDTPRDTLHF.

The chain carries TRBV11-2 and TRBJ2-7, with D possibly TRBD1 on 5 matching bases. CDR1 is SGHAT and CDR2 is FQNNGV in the germline V gene. CDR3 length: 13 residues. The ends were cut back, 5 bases at V and 7 bases at J, with 15 bases in the middle. CDR3 nucleotides: TGTGCCAGCAGCCTCTCTCAAAACAGGGAGCAGTACTTC. Translating gives CASSLSQNREQYF.

This rearrangement joins TRBV4-1 to TRBJ2-7; the D gene is possibly TRBD1 (5 bases). CDR1 MGHRA and CDR2 YSYEKL come from the germline V gene. The V end lost 1 base, the J end lost 4 bases, and 14 bases lay between the germline ends. This CDR3 comprises 15 residues. In nucleotides, the CDR3 is TGCGCCAGCAGCCAAGGATCCACAAAGGGGTACGAGCAGTACTTC. Amino acid sequence: CASSQGSTKGYEQYF.

On this clone: This sample includes further DNA sequences coding for the same CDR3. J is TRBJ2-7 and V is TRBV4-1; 13 bases are a match to TRBD2. The CDR3 loop spans 15 amino acids. Germline CDR1 MGHRA, CDR2 YSYEKL. Trimming removed 1 base from V and 3 bases from J; junction bases left unmatched: 0. CDR3: CASSQGLAGGYEQYF. DNA for the CDR3: TGCGCCAGCAGCCAAGGACTAGCGGGAGGCTACGAGCAGTACTTC.

J is TRBJ2-3 and V is TRBV5-4; D might be TRBD2 (6 bases). Germline loops: CDR1 SGHNT, CDR2 YYREEE (reference sequence). The CDR3 covers 14 residues. Between the trimmed V and J ends, which lost 4 bases and 2 bases, there was a span of 11 bases. As DNA, the CDR3 is TGTGCCAGCAGCGAAGGGACTTTCACAGATACGCAGTATTTT. This sequence encodes CASSEGTFTDTQYF.

Written as DNA, the CDR3 is TGTGCCAGCAGTTTAACGGAGACTACGCCTTACACCGGGGAGCTGTTTTTT. It encodes CASSLTETTPYTGELFF. The chain employs TRBV27 and TRBJ2-2, with a weak D call TRBD2 (5 bases). The CDR3 has 17 amino acids. Trimming took 2 bases from V and 3 from J, leaving 16 bases between them. CDR1 is MNHEY, CDR2 SMNVEV, per germline (reference sequence).